The entry below describes one T cell receptor beta chain. The data derive from a study of blood T cell repertoires in COVID-19. Assay: immunoSEQ multiplex PCR; the TCRdb copy retains only in-frame clones and omits some. The sample records under 350,000 clones, about 88% being singletons. This CDR3 spans 13 amino acids. V lost 7 bases and J lost 3; bases outside the gene matches: 5. Germline V lookup: CDR1 MNHEY, CDR2 SVGAGI. The clonotype originates from a man aged 60 to 69 who had recovered from COVID-19. The chain links TRBV6-5 to TRBJ2-7; 8 bases map to TRBD1. Sequenced material: PBMCs or T cells enriched from blood (not recorded which). The CDR3 is CASTGQGLYEQYF. In DNA form, the CDR3 reads TGTGCCAGCACTGGACAGGGACTCTACGAGCAGTACTTC.